The clone carrying this T cell receptor gamma chain is a singleton in its sample. One base away lies a much larger clone, so this may be a sequencing read error. Germline V gene data show CDR1 as EGSNGY and CDR2 as YDSYNSKV. The CDR3 runs 18 residues. TCRdb reanalysed the RT-PCR reads via CATT. The sample consists of 1,000 to 1,200 gamma-chain clones, about 25% of them appearing once. The data stem from a study of gamma-delta T cells after stem cell transplantation. The genes are TRGV2 and TRGJP2. As TCRdb names no J gene, one was assigned here on the basis of a DNA match to germline. The receptor was derived from a human donor. It is not recorded whose cells these are; they may come from a transplant donor. The sample comprised gamma-delta T cells. The CDR3 spells CAAWDGQRGRVSDWIKTF. The DNA for the CDR3 is TGTGCCGCCTGGGACGGGCAGAGGGGAAGAGTTAGTGATTGGATCAAGACGTTT.